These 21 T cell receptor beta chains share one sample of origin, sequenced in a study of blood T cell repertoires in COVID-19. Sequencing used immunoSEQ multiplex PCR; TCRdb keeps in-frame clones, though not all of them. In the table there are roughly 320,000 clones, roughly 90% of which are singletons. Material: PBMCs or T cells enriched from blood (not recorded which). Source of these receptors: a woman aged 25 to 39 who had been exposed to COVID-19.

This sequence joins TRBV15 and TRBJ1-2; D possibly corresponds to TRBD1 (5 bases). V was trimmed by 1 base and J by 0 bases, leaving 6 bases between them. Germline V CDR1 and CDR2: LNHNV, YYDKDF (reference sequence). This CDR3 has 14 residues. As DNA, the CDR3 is TGTGCCACCAGCAGAGGGGGCCCTAACTATGGCTACACCTTC. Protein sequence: CATSRGGPNYGYTF.

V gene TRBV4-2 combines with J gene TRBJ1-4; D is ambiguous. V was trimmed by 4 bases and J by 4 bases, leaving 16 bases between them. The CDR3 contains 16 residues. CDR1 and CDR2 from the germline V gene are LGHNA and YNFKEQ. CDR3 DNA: TGTGCCAGCAGCCGAATAATGGGAGCTCGTAATGAAAAACTGTTTTTT. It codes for CASSRIMGARNEKLFF.

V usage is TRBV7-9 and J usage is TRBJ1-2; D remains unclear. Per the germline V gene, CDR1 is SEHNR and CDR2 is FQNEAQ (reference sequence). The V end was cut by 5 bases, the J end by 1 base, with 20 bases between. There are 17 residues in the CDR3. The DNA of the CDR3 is TGTGCCAGCAGCCTGGGAGAAACGGGAAATGTTAACTATGGCTACACCTTC. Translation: CASSLGETGNVNYGYTF.

The CDR3 DNA sequence: TGTGCCAGCAGCTTAGAGAGCGTCACTGAAGCTTTCTTT. Translating it yields CASSLESVTEAFF. J is TRBJ1-1 and V is TRBV11-3; no reliable D call. Trimming stripped 0 bases from V and 4 bases from J, with 6 bases between. This CDR3 spans 13 amino acids. CDR1 and CDR2 from the germline V gene are SGHNT and YENEEA.

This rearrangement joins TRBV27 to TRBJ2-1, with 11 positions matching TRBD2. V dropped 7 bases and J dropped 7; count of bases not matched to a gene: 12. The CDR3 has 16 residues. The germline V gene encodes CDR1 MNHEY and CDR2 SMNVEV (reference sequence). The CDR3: CASNPPGLAVGNEQFF. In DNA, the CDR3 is TGTGCCAGCAATCCCCCGGGACTAGCGGTCGGGAATGAGCAGTTCTTC.

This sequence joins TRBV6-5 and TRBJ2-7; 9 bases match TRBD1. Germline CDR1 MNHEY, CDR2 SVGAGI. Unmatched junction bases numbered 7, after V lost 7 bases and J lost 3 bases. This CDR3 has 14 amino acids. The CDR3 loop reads CASKPGQGNYEQYF. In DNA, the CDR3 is TGTGCCAGCAAGCCGGGACAGGGTAACTACGAGCAGTACTTC.

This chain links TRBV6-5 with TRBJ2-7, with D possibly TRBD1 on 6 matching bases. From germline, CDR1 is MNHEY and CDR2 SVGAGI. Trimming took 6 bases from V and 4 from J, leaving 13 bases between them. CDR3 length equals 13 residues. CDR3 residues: CASRQGHYYEQYF. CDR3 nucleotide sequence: TGTGCCAGCAGACAGGGACACTATTACGAGCAGTACTTC.

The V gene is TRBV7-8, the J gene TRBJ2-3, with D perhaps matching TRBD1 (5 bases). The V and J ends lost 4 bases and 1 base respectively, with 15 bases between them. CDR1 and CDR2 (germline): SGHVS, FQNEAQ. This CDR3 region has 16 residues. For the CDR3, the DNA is TGTGCCAGCAGCTCCGCGGCGCAGGGCGGCACAGATACGCAGTATTTT. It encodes CASSSAAQGGTDTQYF.

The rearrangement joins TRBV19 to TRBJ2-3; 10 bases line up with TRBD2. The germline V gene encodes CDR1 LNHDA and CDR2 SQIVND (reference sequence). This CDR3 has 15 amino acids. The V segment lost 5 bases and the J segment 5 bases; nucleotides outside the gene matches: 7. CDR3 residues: CASSPRLAGRDTQYF. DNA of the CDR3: TGTGCCAGTAGTCCCAGACTAGCGGGCAGAGATACGCAGTATTTT.

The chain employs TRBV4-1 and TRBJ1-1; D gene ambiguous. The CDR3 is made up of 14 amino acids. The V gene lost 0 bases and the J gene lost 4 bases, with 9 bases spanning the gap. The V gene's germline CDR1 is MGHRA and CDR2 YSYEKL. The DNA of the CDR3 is TGCGCCAGCAGCCAAGATCGGGGTCTCACTGAAGCTTTCTTT. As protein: CASSQDRGLTEAFF.

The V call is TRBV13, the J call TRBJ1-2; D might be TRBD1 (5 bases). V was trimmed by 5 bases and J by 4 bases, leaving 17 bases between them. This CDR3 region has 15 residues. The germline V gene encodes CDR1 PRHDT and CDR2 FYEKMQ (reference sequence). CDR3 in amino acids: CASSPGEGVIYGYTF. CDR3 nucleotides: TGTGCCAGCAGCCCCGGTGAAGGGGTCATCTATGGCTACACCTTC.

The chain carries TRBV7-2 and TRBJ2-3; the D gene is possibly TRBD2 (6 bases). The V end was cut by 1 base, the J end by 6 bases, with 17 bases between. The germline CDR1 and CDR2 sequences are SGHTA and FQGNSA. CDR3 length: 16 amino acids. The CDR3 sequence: CASSLGGWASADTQYF. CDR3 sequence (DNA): TGTGCCAGCAGCTTAGGGGGGTGGGCTAGCGCGGATACGCAGTATTTT.

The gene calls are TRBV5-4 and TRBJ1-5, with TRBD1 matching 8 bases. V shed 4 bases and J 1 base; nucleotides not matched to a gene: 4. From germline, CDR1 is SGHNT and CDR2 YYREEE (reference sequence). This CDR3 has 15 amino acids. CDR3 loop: CASSRQGASNQPQHF. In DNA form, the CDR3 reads TGTGCCAGCAGCCGCCAGGGGGCGAGCAATCAGCCCCAGCATTTT.

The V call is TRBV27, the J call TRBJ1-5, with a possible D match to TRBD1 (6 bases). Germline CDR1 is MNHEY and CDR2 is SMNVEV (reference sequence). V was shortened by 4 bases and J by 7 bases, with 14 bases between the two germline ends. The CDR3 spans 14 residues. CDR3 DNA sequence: TGTGCCAGCAGTTCCCGGGACACGAGACAGCCCCAGCATTTT. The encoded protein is CASSSRDTRQPQHF.

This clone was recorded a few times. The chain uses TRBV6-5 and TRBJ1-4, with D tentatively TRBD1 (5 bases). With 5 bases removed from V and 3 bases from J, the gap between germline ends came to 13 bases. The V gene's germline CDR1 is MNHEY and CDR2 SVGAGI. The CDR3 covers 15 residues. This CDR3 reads CASSPRASPNEKLFF. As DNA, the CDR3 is TGTGCCAGCAGTCCCAGGGCATCCCCTAATGAAAAACTGTTTTTT.

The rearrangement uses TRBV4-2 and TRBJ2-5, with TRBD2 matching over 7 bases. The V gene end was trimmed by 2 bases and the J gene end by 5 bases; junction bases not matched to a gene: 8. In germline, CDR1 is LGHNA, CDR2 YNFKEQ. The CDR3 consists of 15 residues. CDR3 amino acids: CASSQQSGGRETQYF. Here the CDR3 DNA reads TGTGCCAGCAGCCAACAGTCGGGGGGTAGGGAGACCCAGTACTTC.

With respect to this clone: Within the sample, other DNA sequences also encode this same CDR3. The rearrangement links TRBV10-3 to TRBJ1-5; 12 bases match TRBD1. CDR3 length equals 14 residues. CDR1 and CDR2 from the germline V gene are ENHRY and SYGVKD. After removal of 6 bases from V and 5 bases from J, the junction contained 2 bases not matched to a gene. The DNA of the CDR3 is TGTGCCATCAGCGGGACAGGGGGCGATCAGCCCCAGCATTTT. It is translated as CAISGTGGDQPQHF.

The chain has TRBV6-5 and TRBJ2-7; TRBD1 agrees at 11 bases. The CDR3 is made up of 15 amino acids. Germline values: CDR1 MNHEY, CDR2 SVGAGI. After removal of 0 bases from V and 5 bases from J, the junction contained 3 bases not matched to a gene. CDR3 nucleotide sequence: TGTGCCAGCAGTTACTCAAGGACAGGGGGCCACGAGCAGTACTTC. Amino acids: CASSYSRTGGHEQYF.

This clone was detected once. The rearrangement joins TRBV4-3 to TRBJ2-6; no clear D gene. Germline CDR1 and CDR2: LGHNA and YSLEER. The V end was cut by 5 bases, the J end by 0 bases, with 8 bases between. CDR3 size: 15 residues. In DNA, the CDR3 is TGCGCCAGCAGCGGGCAGGTCTCTGGGGCCAACGTCCTGACTTTC. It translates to CASSGQVSGANVLTF.

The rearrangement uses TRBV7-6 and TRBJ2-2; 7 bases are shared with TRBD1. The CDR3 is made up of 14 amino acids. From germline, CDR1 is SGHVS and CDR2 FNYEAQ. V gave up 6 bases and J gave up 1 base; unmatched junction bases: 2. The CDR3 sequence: CASRAGGNTGELFF. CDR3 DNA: TGTGCCAGCAGGGCAGGGGGGAACACCGGGGAGCTGTTTTTT. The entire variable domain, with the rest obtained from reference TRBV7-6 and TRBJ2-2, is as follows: GAGVSQSPRYKVTKRGQDVALRCDPISGHVSLYWYRQALGQGPEFLTYFNYEAQQDKSGLPNDRFSAERPEGSISTLTIQRTEQRDSAMYRCASRAGGNTGELFFGEGSRLTVL.

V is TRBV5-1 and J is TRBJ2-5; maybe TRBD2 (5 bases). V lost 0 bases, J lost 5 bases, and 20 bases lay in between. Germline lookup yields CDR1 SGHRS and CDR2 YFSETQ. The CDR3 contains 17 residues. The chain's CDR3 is CASSLARSMRDWETQYF. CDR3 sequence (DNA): TGCGCCAGCAGCTTGGCCCGGTCGATGAGGGATTGGGAGACCCAGTACTTC.